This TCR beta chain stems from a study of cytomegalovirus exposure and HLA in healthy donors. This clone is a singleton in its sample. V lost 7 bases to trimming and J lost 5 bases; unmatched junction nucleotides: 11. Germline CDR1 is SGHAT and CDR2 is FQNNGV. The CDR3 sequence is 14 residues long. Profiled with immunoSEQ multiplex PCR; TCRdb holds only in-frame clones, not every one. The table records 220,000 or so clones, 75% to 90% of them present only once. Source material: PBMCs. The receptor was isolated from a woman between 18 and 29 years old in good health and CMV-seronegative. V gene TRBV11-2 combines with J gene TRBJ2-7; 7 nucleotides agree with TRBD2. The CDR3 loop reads CASTPGGGIHEQYF. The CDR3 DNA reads TGTGCCAGCACCCCTGGGGGGGGGATCCACGAGCAGTACTTC. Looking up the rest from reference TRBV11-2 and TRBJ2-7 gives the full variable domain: EAGVAQSPRYKIIEKRQSVAFWCNPISGHATLYWYQQILGQGPKLLIQFQNNGVVDDSQLPKDRFSAERLKGVDSTLKIQPAKLEDSAVYLCASTPGGGIHEQYFGPGTRLTVT.